These 21 T cell receptor beta chains came from one sample sequenced in a study of CD8 T cells in Susac syndrome. With random hexamers, reverse transcription was performed on roughly 0.45 to 1 ug of RNA. Using its own MiXCR run on the immunoSEQ multiplex PCR reads, TCRdb lists one record per CDR3 protein. The sample includes 71,000 or so distinct CDR3 sequences, 93% of them seen just once. Sequencing input: CD4+ T cells from PBMCs. Receptor source: a human donor with Susac syndrome.

The V gene is TRBV4-3, the J gene TRBJ2-3; D assignment may be TRBD1 or TRBD2 (5 bases each). The V gene's germline CDR1 is LGHNA and CDR2 YSLEER. The CDR3 runs 15 residues. V was trimmed by 0 bases and J by 3 bases, leaving 10 bases between them. CDR3 in DNA: TGCGCCAGCAGCCAAGAGGGGGAGAGAACAGATACGCAGTATTTT. Encoded protein: CASSQEGERTDTQYF.

This chain uses TRBV19 with TRBJ2-3; D gene uncertain. From germline, CDR1 is LNHDA and CDR2 SQIVND (reference sequence). The CDR3 is 14 amino acids. V shed 6 bases and J shed 3 bases, with 13 bases lying between them. The CDR3 DNA reads as TGTGCCAGTAGCACACGCTTGGATACAGATACGCAGTATTTT. As protein: CASSTRLDTDTQYF.

This clonotype was counted once. In DNA form, the CDR3 reads TGTGCCAGCCTAATGACAGGTTATGGGGCAGATACGCAGTATTTT. It is translated as CASLMTGYGADTQYF. This chain joins TRBV3-1 and TRBJ2-3; maybe TRBD1 (6 bases). This CDR3 region has 15 residues. Trimming removed 8 bases from V and 4 bases from J, with 19 bases in between. Germline V gene sequence: CDR1 LGHDT, CDR2 YNNKEL (reference sequence).

This sequence joins TRBV28 and TRBJ1-5; D not resolved. Germline assignment: CDR1 MDHEN and CDR2 SYDVKM. The CDR3 consists of 15 residues. V gave up 4 bases and J gave up 3 bases, with 13 bases separating them. The CDR3 region is CASSSTSATNQPQHF. The CDR3 DNA reads as TGTGCCAGCAGTTCCACCTCGGCCACCAATCAGCCCCAGCATTTT. The full variable domain, rest sourced from reference TRBV28 and TRBJ1-5, is DVKVTQSSRYLVKRTGEKVFLECVQDMDHENMFWYRQDPGLGLRLIYFSYDVKMKEKGDIPEGYSVSREKKERFSLILESASTNQTSMYLCASSSTSATNQPQHFGDGTRLSIL.

This clonotype was picked up one time. The chain joins TRBV28 to TRBJ1-2; D might be TRBD1 (5 bases). This CDR3 comprises 13 residues. Germline V lookup: CDR1 MDHEN, CDR2 SYDVKM. Trimming pared 6 bases from V and 2 bases from J, leaving 10 bases between. The CDR3 reads CASRTDINYGYTF. The CDR3 region has the DNA TGTGCCAGCAGGACAGATATCAACTATGGCTACACCTTC.

This chain joins TRBV6-6 and TRBJ2-7; 8 nucleotides line up with TRBD1. J was trimmed by 5 bases and V by 7 bases; bases with no gene match: 10. Germline lookup yields CDR1 MNHNY and CDR2 SVGAGI (reference sequence). The CDR3 runs to 14 residues. CDR3 bases: TGTGCCAGCACTCAACAGGGGGGTTTGAACGAGCAGTACTTC. Its protein is CASTQQGGLNEQYF.

The chain uses TRBV12-3 or TRBV12-4 and TRBJ1-2; possible D gene TRBD1, 6 bases. This CDR3 contains 13 residues. Trimming pared 6 bases from V and 2 bases from J, leaving 10 bases between. CDR3 sequence reads: CASSLTGNYGYTF. Written as DNA, the CDR3 is TGTGCCAGCAGCTTGACAGGAAACTATGGCTACACCTTC.

J is TRBJ2-1 and V is TRBV3-1, with TRBD2 matching over 14 bases. The CDR3 covers 17 residues. The ends lost 3 bases at V and 7 bases at J; junction bases unmatched: 8. The germline V gene has CDR1 LGHDT and CDR2 YNNKEL (reference sequence). Here the CDR3 reads CASSQYGTSGGWNEQFF. As DNA, the CDR3 is TGTGCCAGCAGCCAGTACGGGACTAGCGGGGGTTGGAATGAGCAGTTCTTC.

This chain connects TRBV18 to TRBJ2-5; TRBD1 aligns across 7 bases. The J segment lost 5 bases and the V segment lost 5 bases, leaving 8 bases of the junction unmatched. Germline-derived CDR1 and CDR2 are KGHSH and LQKENI. This CDR3 region has 14 residues. The CDR3 sequence is CASSFDRAGETQYF. The CDR3 nucleotides read TGTGCCAGCTCATTCGACAGGGCTGGGGAGACCCAGTACTTC.

The rearrangement uses TRBV7-3 and TRBJ2-3, with D perhaps TRBD2 (6 bases). The CDR3 loop spans 20 amino acids. The germline V and J ends were trimmed by 5 bases and 0 bases, with 27 bases remaining between them. Germline CDR1 reads SGHTA; CDR2 reads FQGTGA. CDR3 sequence reads: CASSLGGAGFSLSSTDTQYF. CDR3 sequence (DNA): TGTGCCAGCAGCCTGGGCGGGGCGGGGTTTTCACTTTCTAGCACAGATACGCAGTATTTT. The variable domain in full, with the rest retrieved from reference TRBV7-3 and TRBJ2-3, is GAGVSQTPSNKVTEKGKYVELRCDPISGHTALYWYRQSLGQGPEFLIYFQGTGAADDSGLPNDRFFAVRPEGSVSTLKIQRTERGDSAVYLCASSLGGAGFSLSSTDTQYFGPGTRLTVL.

This chain uses TRBV2 with TRBJ1-5; 7 nucleotides agree with TRBD1. In germline, CDR1 is SNHLY, CDR2 FYNNEI. There are 12 residues in the CDR3. V gave up 10 bases and J gave up 4 bases; unmatched junction bases: 4. The DNA of the CDR3 is TGTGCCATAGGGACAGCTAATCAGCCCCAGCATTTT. Residues: CAIGTANQPQHF.

The chain employs TRBV18 and TRBJ2-5, with D maybe TRBD2 (6 bases). Trimming shortened V by 0 bases and J by 5 bases, and 7 bases separated the two germline ends. This CDR3 spans 13 amino acids. Germline CDR1 is KGHSH and CDR2 is LQKENI. The CDR3 loop reads CASSPPGRETQYF. CDR3 sequence (DNA): TGTGCCAGCTCACCACCGGGGAGGGAGACCCAGTACTTC. Looking up the rest from reference TRBV18 and TRBJ2-5 gives the full variable domain: NAGVMQNPRHLVRRRGQEARLRCSPMKGHSHVYWYRQLPEEGLKFMVYLQKENIIDESGMPKERFSAEFPKEGPSILRIQQVVRGDSAAYFCASSPPGRETQYFGPGTRLLVL.

The chain uses TRBV29-1 and TRBJ2-6; D is unclear. Trimming removed 6 bases at V and 2 bases at J, with 5 bases between. In germline, CDR1 is SQVTM, CDR2 ANQGSEA. This CDR3 contains 12 residues. CDR3 loop: CSVYTGANVLTF. CDR3 sequence (DNA): TGCAGCGTATACACTGGGGCCAACGTCCTGACTTTC.

The CDR3 DNA sequence: TGTGCCAGCAGCCTCAGTCGACAGGTCCTAGCCAAAAACATTCAGTACTTC. Protein: CASSLSRQVLAKNIQYF. J is TRBJ2-4 and V is TRBV14; D perhaps matches TRBD1 (6 bases). Trimming left V 4 bases short and J 0 bases short, with 16 bases between. The CDR3 extends over 17 amino acids. Germline V gene sequence: CDR1 SGHDN, CDR2 FVKESK.

The chain uses TRBV6-5 and TRBJ2-7; 8 bases match TRBD1. V shed 0 bases, J shed 2 bases, and the junction held 6 bases outside the gene matches. The CDR3 length is 16 residues. The germline V gene encodes CDR1 MNHEY and CDR2 SVGAGI. The CDR3, as DNA: TGTGCCAGCAGTTACTCCGGGACAGGAACCACCTACGAGCAGTACTTC. This translates into CASSYSGTGTTYEQYF.

The chain couples TRBV5-1 to TRBJ1-2; 8 bases map to TRBD1. Trimming cost V 0 bases and J 8 bases; bases outside gene matches: 6. The CDR3 covers 14 residues. Germline-derived CDR1 and CDR2 are SGHRS and YFSETQ. Here the CDR3 reads CASSLVAGGAGYTF. CDR3 nucleotide sequence: TGCGCCAGCAGCTTGGTGGCAGGGGGCGCGGGCTACACCTTC.

The chain combines TRBV3-1 with TRBJ1-5; D is uncertain. The CDR3 has 15 residues. Germline V gene data show CDR1 as LGHDT and CDR2 as YNNKEL (reference sequence). V was clipped by 4 bases and J by 0 bases, with 10 bases between them. The CDR3 spells CASSRNPSSNQPQHF. DNA for the CDR3: TGTGCCAGCAGCCGAAACCCCTCTAGCAATCAGCCCCAGCATTTT.

The chain joins TRBV4-1 to TRBJ2-6; maybe TRBD1 (6 bases). The CDR3 extends over 20 amino acids. Trimming stripped 3 bases from V and 2 bases from J, with 23 bases between. Germline assignment: CDR1 MGHRA and CDR2 YSYEKL. This CDR3 is CASSHPAQGTSRTGANVLTF. The CDR3 nucleotides read TGCGCCAGCAGCCACCCCGCCCAGGGGACCAGCAGAACTGGGGCCAACGTCCTGACTTTC.

In its sample, this clonotype was seen once. The V and J genes are TRBV20-1 and TRBJ2-7, with 11 positions matching TRBD1. Trimming removed 3 bases from V and 3 bases from J; junction bases left unmatched: 19. From germline, CDR1 is DFQATT and CDR2 SNEGSKA (reference sequence). This CDR3 is built from 19 residues. CDR3 in amino acids: CSAREKPGQGVIVGYEQYF. The DNA of the CDR3 is TGCAGTGCTAGGGAAAAACCGGGACAGGGGGTTATAGTGGGCTACGAGCAGTACTTC.

V and J are TRBV28 and TRBJ1-2; 7 bases fit TRBD1. This CDR3 region has 17 residues. Germline V gene data show CDR1 as MDHEN and CDR2 as SYDVKM. V lost 3 bases, J lost 4 bases, and 14 bases stayed unmatched. CDR3 sequence reads: CASSFHPSRGRGYGYTF. CDR3 bases: TGTGCCAGCAGTTTTCACCCCTCGAGGGGGCGCGGCTATGGCTACACCTTC.

J is TRBJ1-2 and V is TRBV18; 9 bases map to TRBD1. After removal of 2 bases from V and 4 bases from J, the junction contained 5 bases not matched to a gene. CDR3 length equals 15 residues. Germline values: CDR1 KGHSH, CDR2 LQKENI. CDR3 DNA sequence: TGTGCCAGCTCACCAATAGGGACAGGGTCCTATGGCTACACCTTC. Translation: CASSPIGTGSYGYTF. Filled out from reference TRBV18 and TRBJ1-2, the complete variable domain reads NAGVMQNPRHLVRRRGQEARLRCSPMKGHSHVYWYRQLPEEGLKFMVYLQKENIIDESGMPKERFSAEFPKEGPSILRIQQVVRGDSAAYFCASSPIGTGSYGYTFGSGTRLTVV.